This T cell receptor beta chain comes out of a study of graft-versus-host responses after intestinal transplantation. Notes on this clone: Its target is unknown.

TCRdb's table, derived via immunoSEQ multiplex PCR, lists solely in-frame clones and lacks some. This repertoire shows fewer than 150,000 clones, 90% to 95% found once; its top ten account for over 0.15%. The material was unstimulated CD4+ T cells sorted from spleen or lymph node cells, obtained before intestinal transplant. The TCR was taken from a human donor who received an intestinal transplant.

CDR3 in amino acids: CASSQKDRLYGYTF. For the CDR3, the DNA is TGCGCCAGCAGCCAGAAGGACAGGCTCTATGGCTACACCTTC. The chain combines TRBV5-1 with TRBJ1-2; 7 nucleotides match TRBD1. The CDR3 totals 14 residues. The V and J ends lost 4 bases and 4 bases, in that order; junction bases with no gene match: 7. In germline, CDR1 is SGHRS, CDR2 YFSETQ.